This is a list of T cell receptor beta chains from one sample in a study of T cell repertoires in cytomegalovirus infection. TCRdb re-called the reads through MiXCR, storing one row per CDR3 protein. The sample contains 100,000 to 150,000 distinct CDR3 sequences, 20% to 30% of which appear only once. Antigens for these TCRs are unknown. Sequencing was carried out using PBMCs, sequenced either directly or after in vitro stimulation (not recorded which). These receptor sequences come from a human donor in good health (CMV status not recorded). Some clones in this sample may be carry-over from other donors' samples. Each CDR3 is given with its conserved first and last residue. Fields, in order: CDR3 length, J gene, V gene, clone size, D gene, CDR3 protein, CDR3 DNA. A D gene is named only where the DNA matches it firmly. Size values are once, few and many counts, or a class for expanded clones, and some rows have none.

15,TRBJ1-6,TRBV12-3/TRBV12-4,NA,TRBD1,CASSRTGKVNSPLHF,TGTGCCAGCAGCCGGACAGGGAAAGTGAATTCACCCCTCCACTTT
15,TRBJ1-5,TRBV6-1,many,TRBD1,CASSGRGRGNQPQHF,TGTGCCAGCAGTGGCAGGGGGCGAGGCAATCAGCCCCAGCATTTT
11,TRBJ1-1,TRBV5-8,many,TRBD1,CASSRGQGAFF,TGTGCCAGCAGTCGAGGACAGGGAGCTTTCTTT
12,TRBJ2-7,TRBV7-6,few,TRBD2,CASSRGGDEQYF,TGTGCCAGCAGCCGTGGGGGGGACGAGCAGTACTTC
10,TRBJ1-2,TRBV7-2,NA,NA,CASSSFDYTF,TGTGCCAGCAGCTCCTTTGACTACACCTTC
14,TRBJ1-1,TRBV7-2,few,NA,CASSLRVRGTEAFF,TGTGCCAGCAGCTTAAGAGTAAGGGGCACTGAAGCTTTCTTT
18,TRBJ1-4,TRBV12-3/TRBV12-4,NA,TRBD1,CASSPPGQGLITNEKLFF,TGTGCCAGCAGCCCCCCGGGACAGGGTTTGATAACTAATGAAAAACTGTTTTTT
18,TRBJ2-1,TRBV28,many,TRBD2,CASSLTKWGTRSSNEQFF,TGTGCCAGCAGTTTAACCAAGTGGGGGACTAGAAGCTCCAATGAGCAGTTCTTC
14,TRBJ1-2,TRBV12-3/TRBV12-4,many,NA,CASSPFDSHYGYTF,TGTGCCAGCAGTCCCTTCGACAGCCACTATGGCTACACCTTC
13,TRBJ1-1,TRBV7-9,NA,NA,CASSLRENTEAFF,TGTGCCAGCAGCTTACGAGAGAACACTGAAGCTTTCTTT
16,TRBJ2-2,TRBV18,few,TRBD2,CASSPLAAGETGELFF,TGTGCCAGCTCACCCTTAGCCGCGGGAGAAACCGGGGAGCTGTTTTTT
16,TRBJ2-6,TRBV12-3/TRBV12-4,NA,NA,CASRPITGSGANVLTF,TGTGCCAGCAGGCCGATCACAGGGTCTGGGGCCAACGTCCTGACTTTC
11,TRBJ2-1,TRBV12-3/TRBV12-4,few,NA,CASSQRAEQFF,TGTGCCAGCAGCCAACGGGCGGAGCAGTTCTTC
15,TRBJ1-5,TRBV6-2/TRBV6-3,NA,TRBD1,CASSLDRRLNQPQHF,TGTGCCAGCAGCTTGGACAGGCGACTAAACCAGCCCCAGCATTTT
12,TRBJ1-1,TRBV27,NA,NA,CASSGRQFEAFF,TGTGCCAGCAGTGGGAGACAGTTTGAAGCTTTCTTT
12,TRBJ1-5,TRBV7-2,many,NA,CASSRPDQPQHF,TGTGCCAGCAGCCGACCAGATCAGCCCCAGCATTTT
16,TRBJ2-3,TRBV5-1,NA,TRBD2,CASSLRPAGGADTQYF,TGCGCCAGCAGCTTACGTCCGGCGGGAGGAGCAGATACGCAGTATTTT
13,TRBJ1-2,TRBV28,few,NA,CASSSGRRYGYTF,TGTGCCAGCAGTTCGGGACGGCGCTATGGCTACACCTTC
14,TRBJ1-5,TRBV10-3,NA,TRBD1,CAISPTGRDQPQHF,TGTGCCATCAGTCCGACAGGGAGGGATCAGCCCCAGCATTTT
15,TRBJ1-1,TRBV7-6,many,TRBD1,CASSQGQGPNTEAFF,TGTGCCAGCAGCCAAGGACAGGGTCCTAATACTGAAGCTTTCTTT
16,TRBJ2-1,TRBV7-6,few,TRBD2,CASSLPLAGGPNEQFF,TGTGCCAGCAGCTTACCACTAGCGGGAGGGCCCAATGAGCAGTTCTTC
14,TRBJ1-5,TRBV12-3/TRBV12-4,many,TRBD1,CASSPGQGGQPQHF,TGTGCCAGCAGCCCCGGACAGGGAGGACAGCCCCAGCATTTT
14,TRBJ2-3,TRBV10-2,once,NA,CASAGPQARDTQYF,TGCGCCAGCGCCGGGCCCCAAGCCAGAGATACGCAGTATTTT
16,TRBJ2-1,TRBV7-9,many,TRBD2,CASSFSTSGSNNEQFF,TGTGCCAGCAGCTTCTCGACTAGCGGGTCTAACAATGAGCAGTTCTTC
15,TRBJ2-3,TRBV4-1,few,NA,CASSQVSPTTDTQYF,TGCGCCAGCAGCCAAGTTTCCCCAACCACAGATACGCAGTATTTT
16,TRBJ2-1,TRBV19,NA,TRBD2,CASSNSGRTSYNEQFF,TGTGCCAGTAGTAATAGCGGGAGAACCTCCTACAATGAGCAGTTCTTC
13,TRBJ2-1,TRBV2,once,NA,CASEARLYNEQFF,TGTGCCAGCGAAGCGAGACTGTACAATGAGCAGTTCTTC
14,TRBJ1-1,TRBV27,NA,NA,CASKPQVPNTEAFF,TGTGCCAGCAAACCACAGGTACCCAACACTGAAGCTTTCTTT
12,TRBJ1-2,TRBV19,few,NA,CASSTDGYGYTF,TGTGCCAGTAGTACAGACGGCTATGGCTACACCTTC
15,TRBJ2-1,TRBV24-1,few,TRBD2,CATSDMGLAGDEQFF,TGTGCCACCAGTGATATGGGACTAGCGGGCGATGAGCAGTTCTTC
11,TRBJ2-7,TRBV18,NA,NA,CASSPPREQYF,TGTGCCAGCTCACCACCGCGCGAGCAGTACTTC
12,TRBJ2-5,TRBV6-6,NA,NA,CASSGHQETQYF,TGTGCCAGCAGTGGCCACCAAGAGACCCAGTACTTC
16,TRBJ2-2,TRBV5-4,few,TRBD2,CASSSGLAGVTGELFF,TGTGCCAGCAGCTCGGGACTAGCGGGAGTCACCGGGGAGCTGTTTTTT
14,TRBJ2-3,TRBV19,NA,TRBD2,CASSIDLAGDTQYF,TGTGCCAGTAGTATAGACCTAGCGGGAGATACGCAGTATTTT
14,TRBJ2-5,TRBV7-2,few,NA,CASSPRDRTETQYF,TGTGCCAGCAGCCCCCGGGACCGTACGGAGACCCAGTACTTC
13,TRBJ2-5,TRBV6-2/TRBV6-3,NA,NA,CATGTYNKETQYF,TGTGCCACCGGGACTTATAATAAAGAGACCCAGTACTTC
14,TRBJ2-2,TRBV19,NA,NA,CASSIMRETGELFF,TGTGCCAGTAGTATAATGAGGGAAACCGGGGAGCTGTTTTTT
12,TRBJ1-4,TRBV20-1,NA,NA,CSVGGVGEKLFF,TGCAGCGTAGGGGGGGTGGGTGAAAAACTGTTTTTT
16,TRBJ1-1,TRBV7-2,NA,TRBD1,CASSSSPGQGGTEAFF,TGTGCCAGCAGCTCGAGCCCGGGACAGGGGGGGACTGAAGCTTTCTTT
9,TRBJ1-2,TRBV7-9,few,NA,CASSLGGPF,TGTGCCAGCAGCTTAGGTGGCCCCTTC
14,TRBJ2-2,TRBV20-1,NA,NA,CSARLGGGPGELFF,TGCAGTGCTAGGTTGGGAGGGGGGCCCGGGGAGCTGTTTTTT
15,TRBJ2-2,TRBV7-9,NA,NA,CASSPLRGHTGELFF,TGTGCCAGCAGCCCTTTGCGCGGGCACACCGGGGAGCTGTTTTTT
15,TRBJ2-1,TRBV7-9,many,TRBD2,CASTPGGGSYNEQFF,TGTGCCAGCACCCCGGGGGGGGGCTCGTACAATGAGCAGTTCTTC
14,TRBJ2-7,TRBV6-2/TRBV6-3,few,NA,CASSLITGAYEQYF,TGTGCCAGCAGTCTAATTACAGGAGCCTACGAGCAGTACTTC
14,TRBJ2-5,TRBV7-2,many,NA,CASSFAVYQETQYF,TGTGCCAGCAGCTTTGCCGTGTACCAAGAGACCCAGTACTTC
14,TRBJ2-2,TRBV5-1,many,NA,CASNFQGNTGELFF,TGCGCCAGCAACTTCCAGGGGAACACCGGGGAGCTGTTTTTT
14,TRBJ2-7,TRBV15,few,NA,CATSPTTGPWEQYF,TGTGCCACCAGCCCAACGACTGGCCCTTGGGAGCAGTACTTC
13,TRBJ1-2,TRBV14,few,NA,CASSRQPGLGYTF,TGTGCCAGCAGCCGGCAGCCCGGTCTAGGCTACACCTTC
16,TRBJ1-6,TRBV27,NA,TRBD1,CASRIQGRMGNSPLHF,TGTGCCAGCAGAATACAGGGGCGAATGGGGAATTCACCCCTCCACTTT
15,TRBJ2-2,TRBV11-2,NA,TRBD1,CASSPDRGNTGELFF,TGTGCCAGCAGCCCGGACAGGGGGAACACCGGGGAGCTGTTTTTT
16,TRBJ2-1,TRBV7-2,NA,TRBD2,CASSLEPGLAAYEQFF,TGTGCCAGCAGCTTGGAGCCGGGACTAGCTGCCTATGAGCAGTTCTTC
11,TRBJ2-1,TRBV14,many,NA,CASSPYNEQFF,TGTGCCAGCAGCCCATACAATGAGCAGTTCTTC
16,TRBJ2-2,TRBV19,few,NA,CASSPTPTRNTGELFF,TGTGCCAGTAGCCCGACTCCGACCAGAAACACCGGGGAGCTGTTTTTT
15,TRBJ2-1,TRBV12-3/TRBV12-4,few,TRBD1,CASSPPGQGYNEQFF,TGTGCCAGCAGTCCCCCGGGACAGGGCTACAATGAGCAGTTCTTC
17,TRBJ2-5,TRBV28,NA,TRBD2,CASSLTKLAGVQETQYF,TGTGCCAGCAGTTTAACTAAACTAGCGGGAGTCCAAGAGACCCAGTACTTC
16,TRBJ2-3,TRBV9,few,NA,CASSPMGGQSTDTQYF,TGTGCCAGCAGCCCCATGGGCGGACAATCCACAGATACGCAGTATTTT
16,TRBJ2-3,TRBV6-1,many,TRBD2,CASSYRGSGSTDTQYF,TGTGCCAGCAGTTATAGGGGTAGCGGGAGCACAGATACGCAGTATTTT
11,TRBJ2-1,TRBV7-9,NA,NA,CASTSYNEQFF,TGTGCCAGCACCTCATACAATGAGCAGTTCTTC
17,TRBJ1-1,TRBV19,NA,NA,CASSYRQAFYSNTEAFF,TGTGCCAGTAGTTATAGACAGGCTTTTTACTCGAACACTGAAGCTTTCTTT